The next 25 T cell receptor beta chains were all read from a single sample in a study of blood T cell repertoires in COVID-19. Here immunoSEQ multiplex PCR was the method, and the copy in TCRdb shows in-frame clones only, minus some. The sample consists of under 300,000 clones, roughly 88% of them appearing once. Sequencing was done on a sample of peripheral blood. These receptors were obtained from a man younger than 45 who had recovered from COVID-19.

The chain links TRBV10-3 to TRBJ1-1, with 7 bases lining up with TRBD1. The length of the CDR3 is 12 residues. V shed 6 bases and J 4 bases; nucleotides not matched to a gene: 2. Germline values: CDR1 ENHRY, CDR2 SYGVKD. CDR3 nucleotides: TGTGCCATCAGCCGGGACAGCACTGAAGCTTTCTTT. Amino acids: CAISRDSTEAFF.

The chain combines TRBV6-5 with TRBJ2-2; weak D call: TRBD1 (5 bases). CDR3 size: 13 residues. The V end lost 7 bases, the J end lost 4 bases, and 10 bases lay between the germline ends. Germline V lookup: CDR1 MNHEY, CDR2 SVGAGI. CDR3 sequence reads: CASTGKGTGELFF. The DNA for the CDR3 is TGTGCCAGCACAGGGAAGGGCACCGGGGAGCTGTTTTTT.

Note on this clone: This specimen includes other DNA sequences encoding the same CDR3. The J gene is TRBJ1-5, the V gene TRBV7-9; TRBD1 might be the D (6 bases). The CDR3 has 15 amino acids. With 4 bases removed from V and 0 bases from J, the gap between germline ends came to 10 bases. Germline V gives CDR1 SEHNR, CDR2 FQNEAQ (reference sequence). In DNA form, the CDR3 reads TGTGCCAGCAGCTCGGGACAACTTAGCAATCAGCCCCAGCATTTT. It is translated as CASSSGQLSNQPQHF.

This chain joins TRBV30 and TRBJ2-7; D unclear. This CDR3 contains 12 residues. Trimming took off 0 bases at V and 6 bases at J, with 9 bases between the two ends. Germline CDR1 reads GTSNPN; CDR2 reads SVGIG (reference sequence). CDR3 sequence: CAWSVSRFEQYF. The CDR3 nucleotides are TGTGCCTGGAGTGTATCTAGATTCGAGCAGTACTTC.

The rearrangement links TRBV7-7 to TRBJ2-7, with D perhaps TRBD1 (6 bases). Germline V gene sequence: CDR1 SSHAT, CDR2 FNYEAQ (reference sequence). This CDR3 comprises 13 residues. Trimming removed 6 bases at V and 5 bases at J, with 14 bases between. CDR3 region: CASSPGQLNEQYF. DNA for the CDR3: TGTGCCAGCAGTCCAGGACAGCTTAACGAGCAGTACTTC.

This chain joins TRBV27 and TRBJ1-1; D not resolved. Germline assignment: CDR1 MNHEY and CDR2 SMNVEV (reference sequence). This CDR3 contains 14 residues. Trimming removed 0 bases from V and 1 base from J, with 6 bases in between. The CDR3 loop reads CASSLSVRNTEAFF. The CDR3 DNA is TGTGCCAGCAGTTTATCCGTGAGGAACACTGAAGCTTTCTTT.

The chain joins TRBV5-5 to TRBJ2-2; TRBD1 matches 7 bases. Germline V gene lookup returns CDR1 SGHKS and CDR2 YYEKEE (reference sequence). With 4 bases clipped from V and 1 base from J, the junction kept 4 bases outside the gene matches. The CDR3 runs to 15 residues. The CDR3 sequence: CASSLRTGNTGELFF. CDR3 DNA: TGTGCCAGCAGCCTCCGGACAGGGAACACCGGGGAGCTGTTTTTT.

This chain links TRBV7-7 with TRBJ2-5; the match to TRBD2 covers 11 bases. V dropped 4 bases and J dropped 5; count of bases not matched to a gene: 6. The CDR3 spans 15 residues. Germline lookup yields CDR1 SSHAT and CDR2 FNYEAQ (reference sequence). The CDR3 protein is CASSSYSGGAETQYF. CDR3 in DNA: TGTGCCAGCAGCTCCTATAGCGGGGGGGCGGAGACCCAGTACTTC. The entire variable domain, with the rest obtained from reference TRBV7-7 and TRBJ2-5, is as follows: GAGVSQSPRYKVTKRGQDVTLRCDPISSHATLYWYQQALGQGPEFLTYFNYEAQPDKSGLPSDRFSAERPEGSISTLTIQRTEQRDSAMYRCASSSYSGGAETQYFGPGTRLLVL.

This chain joins TRBV4-2 and TRBJ2-3, with a tentative D call TRBD2 (6 bases). The CDR3 covers 15 residues. Looked up from germline, CDR1 is LGHNA and CDR2 is YNFKEQ. V was cut by 6 bases and J by 6 bases, with 19 bases left in between. The CDR3 DNA reads as TGTGCCAGCAGTCCAAGGGGAGGAGATGCCGATACGCAGTATTTT. Translated: CASSPRGGDADTQYF.

This clone was counted at least ten times. This chain joins TRBV2 and TRBJ1-5; 10 nucleotides match TRBD1. The CDR3 runs 15 residues. Germline V CDR1 and CDR2: SNHLY, FYNNEI. Unmatched junction bases numbered 7, after V lost 11 bases and J lost 0 bases. The CDR3 sequence is CAGGTGEYSNQPQHF. The CDR3, as DNA: TGTGCCGGAGGGACAGGGGAATATAGCAATCAGCCCCAGCATTTT.

The chain employs TRBV30 and TRBJ2-3; D might be TRBD1 (6 bases). Trimming took 3 bases from V and 0 from J, leaving 28 bases between them. This CDR3 has 20 residues. The germline gives CDR1 GTSNPN, CDR2 SVGIG (reference sequence). The CDR3, as DNA: TGTGCCTGGAGGGTACCAGAGTGGACCGCGACAGGCTCTAGCACAGATACGCAGTATTTT. Translation: CAWRVPEWTATGSSTDTQYF.

This chain joins TRBV4-2 and TRBJ2-6, with D uncertain. Germline V gives CDR1 LGHNA, CDR2 YNFKEQ. With 1 base removed from V and 2 bases from J, the gap between germline ends came to 6 bases. The CDR3 consists of 15 residues. The CDR3 loop is CASSQVLAGANVLTF. The CDR3, as DNA: TGTGCCAGCAGCCAAGTCTTAGCTGGGGCCAACGTCCTGACTTTC.

The rearrangement joins TRBV4-3 to TRBJ1-2; possible D gene TRBD1, 6 bases. Trimming stripped 4 bases from V and 0 bases from J, with 12 bases between. From germline, CDR1 is LGHNA and CDR2 YSLEER. This CDR3 comprises 15 residues. CDR3 sequence: CASSLRQETNYGYTF. For the CDR3, the DNA is TGCGCCAGCAGCCTCCGACAGGAAACTAACTATGGCTACACCTTC.

The genes are TRBV27 and TRBJ1-2; 12 bases match TRBD1. Germline V gene sequence: CDR1 MNHEY, CDR2 SMNVEV (reference sequence). J gave up 6 bases and V 5 bases, and 10 bases lay outside the gene matches. CDR3 length equals 16 residues. The CDR3 protein is CASSAPRDRGLDGYTF. As DNA, the CDR3 is TGTGCCAGCAGTGCCCCCCGGGACAGGGGGCTCGATGGCTACACCTTC.

The gene calls are TRBV5-6 and TRBJ2-7, with D tentatively TRBD2 (6 bases). Trimming removed 1 base from V and 4 bases from J, with 15 bases in between. The CDR3 contains 15 residues. Germline V gives CDR1 SGHDT, CDR2 YYEEEE. The CDR3 is CASSLRSGLGYEQYF. The CDR3, as DNA: TGTGCCAGCAGCTTGAGATCGGGACTTGGGTACGAGCAGTACTTC.

The chain employs TRBV27 and TRBJ2-1; 8 nucleotides align to TRBD1. The junction had 3 bases not matched to a gene; V was cut back by 1 base and J by 7 bases. The CDR3 covers 14 residues. Per the germline V gene, CDR1 is MNHEY and CDR2 is SMNVEV (reference sequence). The CDR3 DNA reads as TGTGCCAGCAGTTTATTTACAGGGGGGAATGAGCAGTTCTTC. It encodes CASSLFTGGNEQFF.

Worth noting for this clone: The same CDR3 arises from other DNA sequences in this sample as well. V is TRBV19 and J is TRBJ1-1, with 7 nucleotides matching TRBD1. Germline-derived CDR1 and CDR2 are LNHDA and SQIVND (reference sequence). V lost 3 bases and J lost 5; bases outside the gene matches: 3. The CDR3 runs to 13 residues. Written as DNA, the CDR3 is TGTGCCAGTAGTATCACAGGGGATACTGAAGCTTTCTTT. Encoded protein: CASSITGDTEAFF.

The sample holds one count of this clone. The rearrangement joins TRBV3-1 (or the pseudogene TRBV3-2) to TRBJ1-1; 11 bases map to TRBD1. The V segment lost 7 bases and the J segment 3 bases; nucleotides outside the gene matches: 13. The CDR3 is 17 amino acids. Germline V gives CDR1 LGHDT, CDR2 YNNKEL (reference sequence). For the CDR3, the DNA is TGTGCCAGCACACCACGTCCCGGGACAGGGGGTGACACTGAAGCTTTCTTT. It codes for CASTPRPGTGGDTEAFF.

This clone was detected only a few times. The chain uses TRBV5-1 and TRBJ1-6; D remains unclear. The germline CDR1 and CDR2 sequences are SGHRS and YFSETQ. Trimming took off 1 base at V and 9 bases at J, with 17 bases between the two ends. The CDR3 is 16 amino acids. CDR3 in amino acids: CASSLYMRDGSSPLHF. The CDR3 DNA is TGCGCCAGCAGCTTGTATATGAGGGATGGGAGTTCACCCCTCCACTTT.

V usage is TRBV18 and J usage is TRBJ2-7, with D perhaps TRBD2 (5 bases). The CDR3 has 12 amino acids. Deletions cut 8 bases from V and 7 bases from J, with 15 bases between. Germline V CDR1 and CDR2: KGHSH, LQKENI. CDR3 coding DNA: TGTGCCAGCAGGGAGTGGGATAATGAGCAGTACTTC. Translated: CASREWDNEQYF.

The CDR3 spells CASSQAQGLLAKNIQYF. DNA for the CDR3: TGTGCCAGCAGCCAAGCACAGGGCTTGCTAGCCAAAAACATTCAGTACTTC. The gene calls are TRBV14 and TRBJ2-4, with D maybe TRBD1 (6 bases). V was trimmed by 1 base and J by 0 bases, leaving 13 bases between them. The CDR3 is 17 residues long. CDR1 and CDR2 (germline): SGHDN, FVKESK.

With regard to this clone: Other DNA variants within this sample encode the same CDR3. This chain joins TRBV18 and TRBJ2-5, with TRBD1 matching over 9 bases. V was clipped by 1 base and J by 4 bases; unmatched bases: 4. The germline V gene has CDR1 KGHSH and CDR2 LQKENI. This CDR3 has 15 amino acids. CDR3 nucleotide sequence: TGTGCCAGCTCACCACGACAGGGGGAAGGAGAGACCCAGTACTTC. Its translation is CASSPRQGEGETQYF.

This clone appeared a single time. J is TRBJ1-2 and V is TRBV5-1, with 10 bases aligning to TRBD1. J lost 9 bases, V lost 4 bases, and 6 bases had no gene match. The CDR3 is 13 amino acids. CDR1 is SGHRS and CDR2 is YFSETQ in the germline V gene. The CDR3 loop reads CASSPDRGVSYTF. The CDR3 DNA is TGCGCCAGCAGCCCGGACAGGGGGGTTAGCTACACCTTC.

The chain uses TRBV9 and TRBJ1-2; the match to TRBD1 covers 7 bases. This CDR3 contains 13 residues. V dropped 4 bases and J dropped 2; count of bases not matched to a gene: 2. In germline, CDR1 is SGDLS, CDR2 YYNGEE. The chain's CDR3 is CASSPQGNYGYTF. Here the CDR3 DNA reads TGTGCCAGCAGCCCACAGGGGAACTATGGCTACACCTTC.

The chain links TRBV19 to TRBJ1-2; no reliable D call. In germline, CDR1 is LNHDA, CDR2 SQIVND (reference sequence). Trimming left V 7 bases short and J 6 bases short, with 15 bases between. The CDR3 has 13 amino acids. CDR3 sequence: CASTQKRFDGYTF. CDR3 coding DNA: TGTGCCAGTACTCAGAAAAGATTTGATGGCTACACCTTC.